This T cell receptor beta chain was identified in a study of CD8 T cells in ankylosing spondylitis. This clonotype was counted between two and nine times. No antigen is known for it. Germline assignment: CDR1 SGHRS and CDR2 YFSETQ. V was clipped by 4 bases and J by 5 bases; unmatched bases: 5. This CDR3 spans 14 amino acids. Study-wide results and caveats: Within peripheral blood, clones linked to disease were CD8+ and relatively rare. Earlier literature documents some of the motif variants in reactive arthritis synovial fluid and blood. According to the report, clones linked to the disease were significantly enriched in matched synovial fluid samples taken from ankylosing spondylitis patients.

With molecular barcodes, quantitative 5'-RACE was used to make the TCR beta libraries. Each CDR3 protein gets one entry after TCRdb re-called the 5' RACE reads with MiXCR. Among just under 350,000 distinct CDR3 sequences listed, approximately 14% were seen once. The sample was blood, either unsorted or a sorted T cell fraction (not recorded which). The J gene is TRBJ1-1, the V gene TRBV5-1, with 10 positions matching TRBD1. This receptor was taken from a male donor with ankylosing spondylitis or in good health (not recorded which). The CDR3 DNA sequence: TGCGCCAGCAGCCCTGACAGGGGGCATACTGAAGCTTTCTTT. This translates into CASSPDRGHTEAFF.